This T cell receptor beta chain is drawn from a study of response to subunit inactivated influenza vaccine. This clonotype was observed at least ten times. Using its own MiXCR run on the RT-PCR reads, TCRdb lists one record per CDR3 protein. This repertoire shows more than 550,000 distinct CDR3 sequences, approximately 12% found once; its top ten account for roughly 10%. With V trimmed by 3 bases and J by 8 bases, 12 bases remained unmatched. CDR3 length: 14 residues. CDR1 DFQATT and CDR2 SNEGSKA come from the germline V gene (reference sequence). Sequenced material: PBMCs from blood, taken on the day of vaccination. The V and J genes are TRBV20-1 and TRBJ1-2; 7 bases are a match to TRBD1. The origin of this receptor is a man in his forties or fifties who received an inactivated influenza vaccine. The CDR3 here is CSARGTAVLVGYTF. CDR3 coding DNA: TGCAGTGCTAGGGGGACAGCTGTGCTCGTGGGCTACACCTTC.